One and the same sample provided the 12 T cell receptor beta chains below, sequenced in a study of T cell clusters in autoimmune cytopenias. One tube held mixed TRB-A and TRB-B primer pools for touch-down PCR. With the multiplex PCR reads reprocessed, TCRdb shows one record per CDR3 protein and no DNA. The table lists more than 2,500 distinct CDR3 sequences, with around 4.9% in the top ten. Each sample's input was around 250 ng genomic DNA, 38,000 or so genome equivalents. Sequencing was done on a sample of peripheral blood. The receptors shown here come from a human donor with an autoimmune cytopenia or autoimmune hepatitis (not recorded which).

The chain has TRBV6-5 and TRBJ2-1; checking the TCRdb D call of TRBD2 is not possible without DNA. The V gene's germline CDR1 is MNHEY and CDR2 SVGAGI. The CDR3 is made up of 19 amino acids. CDR3 sequence reads: CATSDPIAGGGGSYNEQFF.

V gene TRBV20-1 combines with J gene TRBJ1-5; the TCRdb D gene call, TRBD1, has no DNA to confirm it. This CDR3 has 13 residues. CDR1 and CDR2 (germline): DFQATT, SNEGSKA (reference sequence). CDR3 loop: CSAVRDTSQPQHF.

This rearrangement joins TRBV29-1 to TRBJ2-7. Per germline, CDR1 SQVTM and CDR2 ANQGSEA. The CDR3 loop spans 13 amino acids. The CDR3 sequence is CSDRPIGTYEQYF.

Considering frequency, this clonotype is medium-sized. V gene TRBV6-2 or TRBV6-3 combines with J gene TRBJ2-7; the D call of TRBD1 rests on TCRdb alone, since no DNA is present to check it. The CDR3 runs 18 residues. Germline V gives CDR1 MNHEY, CDR2 SVGEGT. This chain's CDR3 is CASSYPLRQGRISYEQYF.

This chain links TRBV6-5 with TRBJ2-7; the D call from TCRdb, TRBD2, cannot be confirmed without DNA. Germline CDR1 reads MNHEY; CDR2 reads SVGAGI. The CDR3 sequence is 13 residues long. CDR3 residues: CASSLSLTYEQYF.

This clonotype ranks as medium-sized in terms of frequency. The rearrangement joins TRBV6-5 to TRBJ2-1; TCRdb's D call, TRBD2, is unchecked because there is no DNA. The CDR3 is 17 residues long. In germline, CDR1 is MNHEY, CDR2 SVGAGI. The CDR3 sequence: CASSRPLGTSGSDEQFF.

J is TRBJ2-3 and V is TRBV5-1; absent DNA, TCRdb's TRBD1 call cannot be checked. Germline V lookup: CDR1 SGHRS, CDR2 YFSETQ. The CDR3 has 12 amino acids. The CDR3 sequence is CASSLGGGTQYF.

This clonotype is medium-sized by frequency. V usage is TRBV6-2 or TRBV6-3 and J usage is TRBJ2-3. The CDR3 runs to 11 residues. CDR1 is MNHEY and CDR2 is SVGEGT in the germline V gene. The CDR3 here is CASSYKDTQYF.

This clonotype shows up as medium-sized by frequency. This chain links TRBV24-1 with TRBJ2-3; the D call of TRBD2 rests on TCRdb alone, since no DNA is present to check it. CDR3 length: 15 amino acids. Germline V gives CDR1 KGHDR, CDR2 SFDVKD. The CDR3 reads CATSDPERETDTQYF.

The chain combines TRBV12-3 or TRBV12-4 with TRBJ2-5. This CDR3 spans 15 amino acids. This chain's CDR3 is CASSSIDMPEETQYF.

Considering frequency, this clonotype is medium-sized. The chain combines TRBV5-1 with TRBJ2-3; absent DNA, TCRdb's TRBD1 call cannot be checked. The length of the CDR3 is 14 residues. Per germline, CDR1 SGHRS and CDR2 YFSETQ. The CDR3 loop is CASTPGTFTDTQYF.

The rearrangement links TRBV19 to TRBJ2-2; without DNA, the TCRdb call of TRBD1 cannot be checked. Germline V gene lookup returns CDR1 LNHDA and CDR2 SQIVND (reference sequence). The CDR3 consists of 17 residues. CDR3 protein: CASSMEGTSLETGELFF.